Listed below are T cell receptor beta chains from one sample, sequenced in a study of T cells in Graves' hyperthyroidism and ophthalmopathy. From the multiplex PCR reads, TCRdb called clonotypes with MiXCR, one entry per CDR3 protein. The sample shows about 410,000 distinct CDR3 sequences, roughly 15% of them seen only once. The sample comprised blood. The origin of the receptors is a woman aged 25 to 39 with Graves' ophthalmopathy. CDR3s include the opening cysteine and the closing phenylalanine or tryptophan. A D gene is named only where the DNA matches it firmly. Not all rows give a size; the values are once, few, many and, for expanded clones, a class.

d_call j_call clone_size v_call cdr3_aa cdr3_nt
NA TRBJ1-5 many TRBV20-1 CSARRQGNQPQHF TGCAGTGCTAGAAGGCAGGGGAATCAGCCCCAGCATTTT
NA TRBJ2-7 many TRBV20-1 CSAKRLVGTYEQYF TGCAGTGCTAAGAGGCTAGTGGGCACCTACGAGCAGTACTTC
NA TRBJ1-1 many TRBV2 CASRPDREKEAFF TGTGCCAGCAGACCAGATCGGGAGAAAGAAGCTTTCTTT
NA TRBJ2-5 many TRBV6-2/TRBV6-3 CASTTTWSQETQYF TGTGCCAGCACCACGACGTGGAGTCAAGAGACCCAGTACTTC
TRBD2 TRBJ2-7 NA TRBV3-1 CASSRGGGGNSYEQYF TGTGCCAGCAGCCGGGGGGGCGGGGGGAACTCCTACGAGCAGTACTTC
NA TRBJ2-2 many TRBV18 CASSLGVLGQSNTGELFF TGTGCCAGCTCACTCGGAGTCTTAGGACAGTCGAACACCGGGGAGCTGTTTTTT
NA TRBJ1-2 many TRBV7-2 CASSLGQNNYGYTF TGTGCCAGCAGCTTAGGACAGAATAACTATGGCTACACCTTC
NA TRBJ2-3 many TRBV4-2 CASSHITGYDDTQYF TGTGCCAGCAGCCATATCACAGGGTACGACGATACGCAGTATTTT
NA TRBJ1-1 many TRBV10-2 CASSEGRRAFF TGCGCCAGCAGTGAGGGGAGGCGGGCTTTCTTT
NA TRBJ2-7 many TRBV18 CASSPALVEQYF TGTGCCAGCTCACCAGCATTAGTCGAGCAGTACTTC
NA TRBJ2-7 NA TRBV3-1 CASSDYGTEPYF TGTGCCAGCAGCGACTACGGGACGGAGCCCTACTTC
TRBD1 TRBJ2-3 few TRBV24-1 CATSDPRTGGFGTDTQYF TGTGCCACCAGTGACCCCCGGACAGGGGGATTTGGCACAGATACGCAGTATTTT
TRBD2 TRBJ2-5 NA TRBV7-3 CASPGSSGGFQETQYF TGTGCCAGTCCGGGGAGTAGCGGGGGGTTTCAAGAGACCCAGTACTTC
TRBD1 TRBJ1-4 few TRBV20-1 CSATHGTVNEKLFF TGCAGTGCTACCCACGGGACAGTAAATGAAAAACTGTTTTTT
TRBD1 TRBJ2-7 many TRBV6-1 CASRTGSDEQYF TGTGCCAGCAGGACAGGGTCCGACGAGCAGTACTTC
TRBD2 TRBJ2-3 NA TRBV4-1 CASSQDRGAAGGLLRADTQYF TGCGCCAGCAGCCAAGACCGTGGGGCAGCGGGGGGCCTCCTCCGGGCAGATACGCAGTATTTT
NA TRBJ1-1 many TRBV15 CATSRDRGRAFF TGTGCCACCAGCAGAGATCGGGGGAGGGCTTTCTTT
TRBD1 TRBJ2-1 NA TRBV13 CASGAGGENEQFF TGTGCCAGTGGGGCAGGGGGAGAGAATGAGCAGTTCTTC
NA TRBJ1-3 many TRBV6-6 CASSYDGRNTIYF TGTGCCAGCAGTTACGACGGTCGAAACACCATATATTTT
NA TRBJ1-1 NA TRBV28 CASSFEGGGTEAFF TGTGCCAGCAGTTTCGAAGGGGGTGGAACTGAAGCTTTCTTT
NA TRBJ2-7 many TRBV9 CASSVEPLPRAYEQYF TGTGCCAGCAGCGTAGAACCGCTACCCAGAGCGTACGAGCAGTACTTC
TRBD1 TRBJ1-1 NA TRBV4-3 CASSHVGTGLNTEAFF TGCGCCAGCAGCCACGTGGGGACAGGGTTGAACACTGAAGCTTTCTTT
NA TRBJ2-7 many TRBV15 CATSRDLGIIESSYEQYF TGTGCCACCAGCAGAGATTTGGGTATTATAGAATCCTCCTACGAGCAGTACTTC
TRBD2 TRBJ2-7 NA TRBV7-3 CASNTGRSSYEQYF TGTGCCAGCAACACCGGGAGGAGCTCCTACGAGCAGTACTTC
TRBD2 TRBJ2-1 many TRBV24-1 CATSDWTSGGPNEQFF TGTGCCACCAGTGACTGGACTAGCGGGGGGCCAAATGAGCAGTTCTTC
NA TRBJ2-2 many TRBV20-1 CSATRPGITGELFF TGCAGTGCTACCCGGCCCGGAATCACCGGGGAGCTGTTTTTT
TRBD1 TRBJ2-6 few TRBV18 CASSPPRTGGSFGANVLTF TGTGCCAGCTCACCCCCGAGGACAGGGGGCTCATTTGGGGCCAACGTCCTGACTTTC
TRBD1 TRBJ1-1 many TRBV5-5 CASTELFHRDRSMNTEAFF TGTGCCAGTACCGAGCTTTTTCACCGGGACAGATCCATGAACACTGAAGCTTTCTTT
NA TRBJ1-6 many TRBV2 CASRNREESSPLHF TGTGCCAGCAGGAACAGAGAAGAGAGCTCACCCCTCCACTTT
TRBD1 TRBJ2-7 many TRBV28 CASSFTPGQGFYEQYF TGTGCCAGCAGTTTCACGCCGGGACAGGGGTTCTACGAGCAGTACTTC
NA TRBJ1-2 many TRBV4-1 CASSQDRGGTIDYGYTF TGCGCCAGCAGCCAAGATCGTGGAGGGACGATTGACTATGGCTACACCTTC
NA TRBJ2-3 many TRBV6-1 CASSEVALSTDTQYF TGTGCCAGCAGTGAAGTGGCTTTATCTACAGATACGCAGTATTTT
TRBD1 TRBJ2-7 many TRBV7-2 CASSSGTGGGYEQYF TGTGCCAGCAGCTCAGGGACAGGGGGCGGCTACGAGCAGTACTTC
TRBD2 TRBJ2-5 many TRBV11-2 CASRKGGTETQYF TGTGCCAGCAGAAAGGGAGGGACGGAGACCCAGTACTTC
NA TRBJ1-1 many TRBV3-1 CASSQGTEAFF TGTGCCAGCAGCCAGGGCACTGAAGCTTTCTTT
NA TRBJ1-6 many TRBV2 CASSSQGISNSPLHF TGTGCCAGCAGTTCCCAGGGCATCAGTAATTCACCCCTCCACTTT
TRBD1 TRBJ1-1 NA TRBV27 CASSWTGVSAEAFF TGTGCCAGCAGTTGGACAGGGGTTTCCGCTGAAGCTTTCTTT